This is a list of T cell receptor beta chains from one sample in a study of blood T cell repertoires in COVID-19. The repertoire was sequenced with immunoSEQ multiplex PCR; TCRdb's copy has only in-frame clones and lacks some. The table lists more than 400,000 clones, roughly 90% of them singletons. The sample comprised PBMCs or T cells enriched from blood (not recorded which). Receptors were obtained from a woman younger than 30 who had recovered from COVID-19. CDR3s leave out the opening cysteine and the closing phenylalanine or tryptophan. The order of the fields is J gene, V gene, CDR3 protein.

j_gene: TRBJ1-5
v_gene: TRBV5-1
CDR3aa: ASSLGAIQGSNQPQH

j_gene: TRBJ2-1
v_gene: TRBV5-6
CDR3aa: ASSLGRTYNEQF

j_gene: TRBJ1-6
v_gene: TRBV5-1
CDR3aa: ASSLGTGVWSPLH

j_gene: TRBJ1-1
v_gene: TRBV19
CDR3aa: ASSTTGETEAF

j_gene: TRBJ2-3
v_gene: TRBV30
CDR3aa: AWSVLGGAGDTQY

j_gene: TRBJ1-3
v_gene: TRBV12-5
CDR3aa: ASGLVLGGRHTIY

j_gene: TRBJ2-7
v_gene: TRBV6-1
CDR3aa: ASSEFGQSEQY

j_gene: TRBJ2-5
v_gene: TRBV3-1/TRBV3-2
CDR3aa: ASSQTTGGGRETQY

j_gene: TRBJ1-6
v_gene: TRBV5-6
CDR3aa: ASSLEDRDPVNSPLH

j_gene: TRBJ1-2
v_gene: TRBV27
CDR3aa: ASSLYRDRDGYT

j_gene: TRBJ1-1
v_gene: TRBV12-2
CDR3aa: ASRLDRNGRGTEGGFFTEAF

j_gene: TRBJ2-5
v_gene: TRBV11-2
CDR3aa: ASSPWTGGETQY

j_gene: TRBJ2-1
v_gene: TRBV7-9
CDR3aa: ASSFEIAGGDEQF

j_gene: TRBJ2-5
v_gene: TRBV2
CDR3aa: ASMGDRGRETQY

j_gene: TRBJ1-1
v_gene: TRBV7-9
CDR3aa: ASRRSSSNTEAF

j_gene: TRBJ2-3
v_gene: TRBV24-1
CDR3aa: ATSEPGVDTQY

j_gene: TRBJ2-7
v_gene: TRBV18
CDR3aa: ASSPLDGRSEQY

j_gene: TRBJ1-4
v_gene: TRBV19
CDR3aa: ASSISTNEKLF

j_gene: TRBJ1-2
v_gene: TRBV28
CDR3aa: ATGSQGSRAGGYT